This is a list of T cell receptor beta chains from one sample in a study of cytomegalovirus exposure and HLA in healthy donors. Profiling relied on immunoSEQ multiplex PCR, and the TCRdb table lists in-frame clones only, not all of them. The table shows 150,000 to 160,000 clones, with around 81% occurring only once. Sequencing used PBMCs. The receptors were gathered from a woman in her thirties or forties in good health and CMV-seropositive. CDR3s include the opening cysteine and the closing phenylalanine or tryptophan. Each record gives: clone size, J gene, D gene, V gene, CDR3 DNA, CDR3 protein. A D gene is named only where the DNA matches it firmly. Rows may omit the clone size; those that give it use once, few, many or a size class.

abundance: .
j_gene: TRBJ1-5
d_gene: .
v_gene: TRBV27
CDR3nt: TGTGCCAGCAGTTTAAGACCCGGGAGGAGGCAGCCCCAGCATTTT
CDR3aa: CASSLRPGRRQPQHF

abundance: .
j_gene: TRBJ1-4
d_gene: .
v_gene: TRBV28
CDR3nt: TGTGCCAGCAGTCCCCGGTCTTCGGGGGAAAAACTGTTTTTT
CDR3aa: CASSPRSSGEKLFF

abundance: .
j_gene: TRBJ2-3
d_gene: TRBD2
v_gene: TRBV4-2
CDR3nt: TGTGCCAGCAGCCAAGATCCCGGGACTATACGCACAGATACGCAGTATTTT
CDR3aa: CASSQDPGTIRTDTQYF

abundance: .
j_gene: TRBJ1-2
d_gene: TRBD1
v_gene: TRBV9
CDR3nt: TGTGCCAGCAGCGCCCAGACAGGGTGGGCTGGCTACACCTTC
CDR3aa: CASSAQTGWAGYTF

abundance: few
j_gene: TRBJ1-2
d_gene: .
v_gene: TRBV5-1
CDR3nt: TGCGCCAGCAGCTTGTTCCCGGGGAACTATGGCTACACCTTC
CDR3aa: CASSLFPGNYGYTF

abundance: few
j_gene: TRBJ2-5
d_gene: TRBD1
v_gene: TRBV28
CDR3nt: TGTGCCACCACAGGGGTACGAGAGACCCAGTACTTC
CDR3aa: CATTGVRETQYF

abundance: .
j_gene: TRBJ1-2
d_gene: TRBD1
v_gene: TRBV30
CDR3nt: TGTGCCTGGAGTGTAAGGGGTCCACAGGGGACGGGCTACACCTTC
CDR3aa: CAWSVRGPQGTGYTF

abundance: .
j_gene: TRBJ2-7
d_gene: TRBD2
v_gene: TRBV5-1
CDR3nt: TGCGCCAGCAGCATGGACCGGACTAGCGGGGGCTACGAGCAGTACTTC
CDR3aa: CASSMDRTSGGYEQYF

abundance: few
j_gene: TRBJ1-2
d_gene: .
v_gene: TRBV7-9
CDR3nt: TGTGCCAGCTTCACCCCAGGGATGCTCTATGGCTACACCTTC
CDR3aa: CASFTPGMLYGYTF

abundance: .
j_gene: TRBJ1-1
d_gene: TRBD1
v_gene: TRBV7-3
CDR3nt: TGTGCCAGCAGCTACGGGACAGGTGAAGCTTTCTTT
CDR3aa: CASSYGTGEAFF

abundance: .
j_gene: TRBJ2-1
d_gene: .
v_gene: TRBV5-1
CDR3nt: TGCGCCAGCAGCTTGGGGGAGGCGGCGTACAATGAGCAGTTCTTC
CDR3aa: CASSLGEAAYNEQFF

abundance: .
j_gene: TRBJ1-4
d_gene: .
v_gene: TRBV6-1
CDR3nt: TGTGCCAGCAGTTGGCAGGTTAATGAAAAACTGTTTTTT
CDR3aa: CASSWQVNEKLFF

abundance: once
j_gene: TRBJ2-5
d_gene: .
v_gene: TRBV5-1
CDR3nt: TGCGCCAGCAGCACCGGACAGGGAGGGGAGACCCAGTACTTC
CDR3aa: CASSTGQGGETQYF

abundance: .
j_gene: TRBJ2-4
d_gene: TRBD1
v_gene: TRBV19
CDR3nt: TGTGCCAGTAGTAAAGAGGGGACAGGGGGCTACATTCAGTACTTC
CDR3aa: CASSKEGTGGYIQYF

abundance: once
j_gene: TRBJ2-7
d_gene: TRBD2
v_gene: TRBV5-1
CDR3nt: TGCGCCAGCAGCTGGGGACTAGCGGCTTCCTACGAGCAGTACTTC
CDR3aa: CASSWGLAASYEQYF

abundance: .
j_gene: TRBJ2-5
d_gene: .
v_gene: TRBV21-1
CDR3nt: TGTGCCAGCAGCCCCAAGAGGTGGGGGCCGGGGAAGACCCAGTACTTC
CDR3aa: CASSPKRWGPGKTQYF

abundance: once
j_gene: TRBJ2-7
d_gene: TRBD2
v_gene: TRBV27
CDR3nt: TGTGCCAGCAGTTCCCAGGGACTAGCGGGAGGTGTATACGAGCAGTACTTC
CDR3aa: CASSSQGLAGGVYEQYF

abundance: .
j_gene: TRBJ2-5
d_gene: .
v_gene: TRBV7-9
CDR3nt: TGTGCCAGCAGCTCTAAGGTGGTCAGGGAAGAGACCCAGTACTTC
CDR3aa: CASSSKVVREETQYF

abundance: .
j_gene: TRBJ2-3
d_gene: TRBD2
v_gene: TRBV7-9
CDR3nt: TGTGCCAGCAGCTTAGCGTCAGCGGGAGATGGATTGGATACGCAGTATTTT
CDR3aa: CASSLASAGDGLDTQYF

abundance: .
j_gene: TRBJ1-1
d_gene: .
v_gene: TRBV5-1
CDR3nt: TGCGCCAGCAGCTCCTCAGACGGAAGGGGAGCTTTCTTT
CDR3aa: CASSSSDGRGAFF

abundance: few
j_gene: TRBJ2-7
d_gene: TRBD2
v_gene: TRBV7-2
CDR3nt: TGTGCCAGCAGCGCAAGTAGCGGGATTGAACAGTACTTC
CDR3aa: CASSASSGIEQYF

abundance: .
j_gene: TRBJ2-1
d_gene: TRBD2
v_gene: TRBV18
CDR3nt: TGTGCCAGCTCACTGGAGGGAGGGCCGGGCAATGAGCAGTTCTTC
CDR3aa: CASSLEGGPGNEQFF

abundance: .
j_gene: TRBJ2-1
d_gene: TRBD2
v_gene: TRBV7-2
CDR3nt: TGTGCCAGCAGCTGGGGACTAGCCCCCGGCAATGAGCAGTTCTTC
CDR3aa: CASSWGLAPGNEQFF

abundance: .
j_gene: TRBJ2-3
d_gene: TRBD2
v_gene: TRBV29-1
CDR3nt: TGCAGCGTTGTGTCCCTAGCGGGAAGCACAGATACGCAGTATTTT
CDR3aa: CSVVSLAGSTDTQYF

abundance: .
j_gene: TRBJ2-3
d_gene: TRBD2
v_gene: TRBV5-4
CDR3nt: TGTGCCAGCAGCCCGGGACTAGCGGGAGGAGAATCTGCGCAGTATTTT
CDR3aa: CASSPGLAGGESAQYF

abundance: .
j_gene: TRBJ1-5
d_gene: .
v_gene: TRBV27
CDR3nt: TGTGCCAGCCGAAGTCAACAGGGTCAGTATCAGCCCCAGCATTTT
CDR3aa: CASRSQQGQYQPQHF

abundance: .
j_gene: TRBJ2-7
d_gene: .
v_gene: TRBV6-5
CDR3nt: TGTGCCAGCACCCAATGGGGCCGGAGTGGCTACGAGCAGTACTTC
CDR3aa: CASTQWGRSGYEQYF

abundance: .
j_gene: TRBJ2-3
d_gene: TRBD2
v_gene: TRBV6-1
CDR3nt: TGTGCCAGCAGTGTCGCGATAGCGGGTTTTCATACGCAGTATTTT
CDR3aa: CASSVAIAGFHTQYF

abundance: .
j_gene: TRBJ1-1
d_gene: TRBD1
v_gene: TRBV19
CDR3nt: TGTGCCAGTAGTAAGGGGACAGGGGGCGCGGTGGTAGCTTTCTTT
CDR3aa: CASSKGTGGAVVAFF

abundance: .
j_gene: TRBJ1-1
d_gene: TRBD1
v_gene: TRBV5-1
CDR3nt: TGCGCCAGCAACCACGGACAGGATTCCATGAACACTGAAGCTTTCTTT
CDR3aa: CASNHGQDSMNTEAFF

abundance: .
j_gene: TRBJ2-7
d_gene: .
v_gene: TRBV7-9
CDR3nt: TGTGCCAGCAGCTTAGGAATTAGCGAGCAGTACTTC
CDR3aa: CASSLGISEQYF

abundance: .
j_gene: TRBJ2-1
d_gene: TRBD1
v_gene: TRBV11-2
CDR3nt: TGTGCCAGCAGCGGACAGGCAGGGGGCAAGGATGAGCAGTTCTTC
CDR3aa: CASSGQAGGKDEQFF